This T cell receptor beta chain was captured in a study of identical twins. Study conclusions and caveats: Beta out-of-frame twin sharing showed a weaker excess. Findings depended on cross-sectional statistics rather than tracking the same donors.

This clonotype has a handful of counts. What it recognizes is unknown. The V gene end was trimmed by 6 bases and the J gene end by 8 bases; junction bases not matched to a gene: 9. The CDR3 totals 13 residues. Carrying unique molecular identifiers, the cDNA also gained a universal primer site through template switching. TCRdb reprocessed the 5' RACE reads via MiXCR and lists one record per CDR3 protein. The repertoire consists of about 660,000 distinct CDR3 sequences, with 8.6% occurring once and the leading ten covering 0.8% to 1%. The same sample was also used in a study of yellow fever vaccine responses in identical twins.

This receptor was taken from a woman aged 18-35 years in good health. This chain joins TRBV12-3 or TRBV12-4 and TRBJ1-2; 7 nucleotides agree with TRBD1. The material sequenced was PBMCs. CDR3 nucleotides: TGTGCCAGCAGAGAGGACAGGCTTTACGGCTACACCTTC. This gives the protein CASREDRLYGYTF.